A few counts support the clone carrying this TCR beta chain. Its antigen remains unknown. This entry belongs to a study of cytomegalovirus exposure and HLA in healthy donors. Whole-study findings and limits: Immune exposure data for these donors was limited to CMV serostatus. A later analysis, which compared TCR beta chains of equal frequency, found the HLA-associated ones more clonally expanded.

Germline V CDR1 and CDR2: MRHNA, SNTAGT. V lost 7 bases and J lost 0, with 19 bases in between. The CDR3 covers 18 residues. The PCR ran on 60 Vbeta and 13 Jbeta primers. Profiling relied on immunoSEQ multiplex PCR, and the TCRdb table lists in-frame clones only, not all of them. The sample has about 97,000 clones; roughly 85% are singletons. Material for sequencing was PBMCs. This clonotype was sampled from a man aged 30 to 39 in good health and CMV-seronegative. The J gene is TRBJ1-6, the V gene TRBV6-4, with D hard to call. The CDR3 DNA sequence: TGTGCCAGCACCGCCCAGGTACACACCAGCTCCTATAATTCACCCCTCCACTTT. Protein product: CASTAQVHTSSYNSPLHF.